This T cell receptor (beta chain) was sequenced for a study of metastatic and nonmetastatic thyroid tumors. On the study more broadly: From malignant and benign thyroid patients, repertoires in blood and in tumor or nodule tissue were compared. Study-wide findings and caveats: Versus benign nodules, malignant thyroid tumors reportedly had significantly higher TCR beta diversity, in blood and tumor.

CDR3 length: 14 residues. Germline V gene lookup returns CDR1 MDHEN and CDR2 SYDVKM. Trimming pared 1 base from V and 7 bases from J, leaving 13 bases between. In the original workflow: Clinicopathological groups of papillary thyroid cancer showed CDR3 differences that were used to build a distant-metastasis classifier. TCRdb reprocessed the PCR reads via MiXCR. These V and J calls rely on TCRdb rather than the paper's analysis. The sample has about 12,000 clones; roughly 21% are singletons. Ahead of thyroid surgery, no patient had received treatment of any kind. This clone turned up a few times. What it binds is unknown.

This clonotype originated in a female donor with papillary thyroid cancer or a benign thyroid nodule (not recorded which). Some clones in this sample may be carry-over from other donors' samples. Sequences were obtained from adjacent normal tissue. The genes are TRBV28 and TRBJ2-5; TRBD2 might be the D (6 bases). The DNA for the CDR3 is TGTGCCAGCAGTTTATTCTCTCTCGGGGGGACCCAGTACTTC. This gives the protein CASSLFSLGGTQYF.